This TCR beta chain emerged from a study of technical replicates of blood from a handful of donors. The data were produced by immunoSEQ multiplex PCR, yet TCRdb's version contains in-frame clones alone and is incomplete. Found here are about 94,000 clones, around 95% of them singletons; the top ten hold 0.2% to 0.25%. CDR1 and CDR2 (germline): SGHDT, YYEEEE. J lost 9 bases, V lost 1 base, and 9 bases had no gene match. This CDR3 contains 16 residues. This clone was detected only once. The receptor was isolated from a human donor in good health. What was sequenced was T cells isolated from PBMCs. The rearrangement links TRBV5-6 to TRBJ2-1; 11 bases are shared with TRBD2. CDR3 coding DNA: TGTGCCAGCAGCTTGTTACCTAGCGGGAGGTCGGGTGAGCAGTTCTTC. Translation gives CASSLLPSGRSGEQFF.